In its sample, the clone carrying this T cell receptor beta chain was seen a few times. J was trimmed by 7 bases and V by 6 bases; bases with no gene match: 11. This CDR3 has 15 amino acids. Germline assignment: CDR1 LNHNV and CDR2 YYDKDF (reference sequence). TCRdb itself ran the RT-PCR reads through MiXCR, one entry per CDR3 protein. Of approximately 20,000 distinct CDR3 sequences listed, around 5% were seen once; the top ten hold 35% to 45%. The sample belongs to a study of patients and donors after allogeneic stem cell transplantation. The V call is TRBV15, the J call TRBJ2-1; 8 positions match TRBD2. Specimen: blood, either unsorted or a sorted T cell fraction (not recorded which). This sequence originates from a human donor who was either an allogeneic HSCT recipient or a stem cell or donor lymphocyte infusion donor (not recorded which). It is not recorded whose cells these are; they may come from a transplant donor. The CDR3 nucleotides read TGTGCCACCAGTGGGGGAGCGGGGGCAAGGAATGAGCAGTTCTTC. Encoded protein: CATSGGAGARNEQFF. Full variable domain (missing parts from reference TRBV15 and TRBJ2-1): DAMVIQNPRYQVTQFGKPVTLSCSQTLNHNVMYWYQQKSSQAPKLLFHYYDKDFNNEADTPDNFQSRRPNTSFCFLDIRSPGLGDTAMYLCATSGGAGARNEQFFGPGTRLTVL.